The TCR beta chain under discussion was sequenced for a study of cytomegalovirus exposure and HLA in healthy donors. Broader study findings: Later analysis associated a missense DCLRE1C variant with TCR beta V- and J-gene trimming.

It was with 60 Vbeta and 13 Jbeta primers that the PCR ran. In the original processing: Later work found about 80 million unique TCR beta chains, with roughly 11 million shared. This table comes from immunoSEQ multiplex PCR, and its TCRdb copy is limited to in-frame clones, with some not included. V, J and clone size were drawn from that table, and D and trimming were deduced from the DNA. This sample has under 200,000 clones, with roughly four fifths found just once. With regard to this clone: Its specificity is unknown. This sample includes further DNA sequences coding for the same CDR3.

The CDR3 has 16 residues. Losses at the gene ends were 0 bases for V and 0 bases for J; bases not matched to a gene: 2. From germline, CDR1 is SGHRS and CDR2 YFSETQ. The TCR comes from a man aged 40-49 years in good health and CMV-seronegative. Sequenced material: PBMCs. The chain is built from TRBV5-1 and TRBJ2-3, with 9 nucleotides matching TRBD2. The CDR3 region has the DNA TGCGCCAGCAGCTTGGTCCTAGCGGGAAGCACAGATACGCAGTATTTT. Amino acid sequence: CASSLVLAGSTDTQYF.